This is a list of T cell receptor beta chains from one sample in a study of graft-versus-host responses after intestinal transplantation. The table came from immunoSEQ multiplex PCR; TCRdb's copy has only in-frame clones and leaves some out. The sample consists of about 120,000 clones, approximately 95% of them appearing once. These receptors' targets are unknown. The material sequenced was unstimulated CD8+ T cells sorted from spleen or lymph node cells, taken before intestinal transplant. The receptors derive from a human donor who received an intestinal transplant. The CDR3 runs from the conserved cysteine through the conserved F or W. A D gene is named only where the DNA matches it firmly. Clone size is stated in some rows and not others, as once, few, many or a class when expanded.

D gene: TRBD2; J gene: TRBJ2-7; V gene: TRBV5-1; clone size: .; CDR3 protein: CASSLEVWTSGRGGYEQYF; CDR3 DNA: TGCGCCAGCAGCTTGGAGGTATGGACTAGCGGGAGGGGGGGCTACGAGCAGTACTTC
D gene: .; J gene: TRBJ2-7; V gene: TRBV28; clone size: .; CDR3 protein: CASSSGTPTYEQYF; CDR3 DNA: TGTGCCAGCAGTTCCGGGACACCAACCTACGAGCAGTACTTC
D gene: .; J gene: TRBJ2-3; V gene: TRBV9; clone size: .; CDR3 protein: CASSVQGSTDTQYF; CDR3 DNA: TGTGCCAGCAGCGTACAGGGTAGCACAGATACGCAGTATTTT
D gene: .; J gene: TRBJ1-4; V gene: TRBV15; clone size: .; CDR3 protein: CATSRVRIAREEKLFF; CDR3 DNA: TGTGCCACCAGCAGAGTGAGGATAGCCCGAGAGGAAAAACTGTTTTTT
D gene: .; J gene: TRBJ2-7; V gene: TRBV2; clone size: .; CDR3 protein: CASMDYRYEQYF; CDR3 DNA: TGTGCCAGCATGGACTACCGCTACGAGCAGTACTTC
D gene: TRBD1; J gene: TRBJ1-1; V gene: TRBV13; clone size: .; CDR3 protein: CASSHRTGQNEAFF; CDR3 DNA: TGTGCCAGCAGCCACAGGACAGGGCAGAATGAAGCTTTCTTT
D gene: .; J gene: TRBJ2-5; V gene: TRBV4-3; clone size: .; CDR3 protein: CASSRETGIGETQYF; CDR3 DNA: TGCGCCAGCAGCCGGGAAACAGGGATAGGAGAGACCCAGTACTTC
D gene: .; J gene: TRBJ2-7; V gene: TRBV15; clone size: .; CDR3 protein: CATSTYLGLWEQYF; CDR3 DNA: TGTGCCACCAGCACATACCTGGGACTGTGGGAGCAGTACTTC
D gene: TRBD2; J gene: TRBJ2-7; V gene: TRBV28; clone size: .; CDR3 protein: CASTGPGLAGLQQYF; CDR3 DNA: TGTGCCAGCACGGGACCGGGACTAGCGGGACTACAGCAGTACTTC
D gene: TRBD2; J gene: TRBJ2-1; V gene: TRBV6-5; clone size: .; CDR3 protein: CASSYSIGGSHNEQFF; CDR3 DNA: TGTGCCAGCAGTTACTCTATTGGCGGGAGTCACAATGAGCAGTTCTTC
D gene: .; J gene: TRBJ2-1; V gene: TRBV7-2; clone size: .; CDR3 protein: CASSLSVRSYNEQFF; CDR3 DNA: TGTGCCAGCAGCTTAAGTGTCCGCTCCTACAATGAGCAGTTCTTC
D gene: .; J gene: TRBJ1-6; V gene: TRBV30; clone size: .; CDR3 protein: CAWSVLGDRTWSPLHF; CDR3 DNA: TGTGCCTGGAGTGTTCTTGGTGACCGGACCTGGTCACCCCTCCACTTT
D gene: .; J gene: TRBJ2-7; V gene: TRBV29-1; clone size: .; CDR3 protein: CSVEDGHGISYEQYF; CDR3 DNA: TGCAGCGTTGAAGACGGACACGGGATCTCCTACGAGCAGTACTTC
D gene: .; J gene: TRBJ1-2; V gene: TRBV5-5; clone size: .; CDR3 protein: CATRGGETLDGYTF; CDR3 DNA: TGTGCCACCCGTGGAGGGGAGACCTTGGATGGCTACACCTTC
D gene: .; J gene: TRBJ1-1; V gene: TRBV28; clone size: .; CDR3 protein: CASSLGDNTEAFF; CDR3 DNA: TGTGCCAGCAGTTTGGGGGACAACACTGAAGCTTTCTTT
D gene: .; J gene: TRBJ2-7; V gene: TRBV18; clone size: .; CDR3 protein: CASSLGGSYEQYF; CDR3 DNA: TGTGCCAGCTCACTCGGGGGAAGCTACGAGCAGTACTTC
D gene: TRBD1; J gene: TRBJ2-6; V gene: TRBV29-1; clone size: .; CDR3 protein: CSARTGGSGANVLTF; CDR3 DNA: TGCAGCGCTAGGACAGGGGGTTCTGGGGCCAACGTCCTGACTTTC
D gene: .; J gene: TRBJ1-5; V gene: TRBV4-3; clone size: .; CDR3 protein: CASSQGGVDQPQHF; CDR3 DNA: TGCGCCAGCAGCCAAGGGGGGGTGGATCAGCCCCAGCATTTT
D gene: TRBD1; J gene: TRBJ1-1; V gene: TRBV27; clone size: once; CDR3 protein: CASSFLTGRTEAFF; CDR3 DNA: TGTGCCAGCAGTTTTTTGACAGGGCGGACTGAAGCTTTCTTT
D gene: .; J gene: TRBJ2-1; V gene: TRBV5-1; clone size: .; CDR3 protein: CASSADGGPYNEQFF; CDR3 DNA: TGCGCCAGCAGCGCGGATGGTGGACCCTACAATGAGCAGTTCTTC
D gene: TRBD1; J gene: TRBJ2-5; V gene: TRBV7-9; clone size: .; CDR3 protein: CASRTGQGREQYF; CDR3 DNA: TGTGCCAGCAGGACCGGACAGGGTCGAGAGCAGTACTTC
D gene: TRBD1; J gene: TRBJ2-7; V gene: TRBV4-1; clone size: .; CDR3 protein: CASSQEGTGSYEQYF; CDR3 DNA: TGCGCCAGCAGCCAAGAAGGGACAGGCTCCTACGAGCAGTACTTC
D gene: TRBD2; J gene: TRBJ2-7; V gene: TRBV28; clone size: .; CDR3 protein: CASTTGLPNEQYF; CDR3 DNA: TGTGCCAGCACCACGGGACTACCCAACGAGCAGTACTTC
D gene: TRBD2; J gene: TRBJ2-7; V gene: TRBV7-3; clone size: .; CDR3 protein: CASASGSGDEQYF; CDR3 DNA: TGTGCCAGTGCTAGCGGGAGCGGCGACGAGCAGTACTTC
D gene: .; J gene: TRBJ2-7; V gene: TRBV27; clone size: .; CDR3 protein: CASSWGPSYEQYF; CDR3 DNA: TGTGCCAGCAGTTGGGGGCCCTCCTACGAGCAGTACTTC